This T cell receptor (beta chain) originates from a study of technical replicates of blood from several donors. Clones were read by immunoSEQ multiplex PCR, and TCRdb kept only the in-frame ones, dropping some. The sample includes approximately 74,000 clones, about 87% seen only once; the top ten take about 4.6%. Germline V gives CDR1 SEHNR, CDR2 FQNEAQ (reference sequence). This CDR3 comprises 15 residues. V lost 5 bases to trimming and J lost 0 bases, with 11 bases between them. The rearrangement joins TRBV7-9 to TRBJ2-4; TRBD1 might be the D (7 bases). Sequenced input: PBMCs. This sequence originates from a human donor in good health. Some clones in this sample may be carry-over from other donors' samples. Here the CDR3 reads CASSRGTEAKNIQYF. CDR3 nucleotide sequence: TGTGCCAGCAGCCGCGGGACAGAAGCCAAAAACATTCAGTACTTC.